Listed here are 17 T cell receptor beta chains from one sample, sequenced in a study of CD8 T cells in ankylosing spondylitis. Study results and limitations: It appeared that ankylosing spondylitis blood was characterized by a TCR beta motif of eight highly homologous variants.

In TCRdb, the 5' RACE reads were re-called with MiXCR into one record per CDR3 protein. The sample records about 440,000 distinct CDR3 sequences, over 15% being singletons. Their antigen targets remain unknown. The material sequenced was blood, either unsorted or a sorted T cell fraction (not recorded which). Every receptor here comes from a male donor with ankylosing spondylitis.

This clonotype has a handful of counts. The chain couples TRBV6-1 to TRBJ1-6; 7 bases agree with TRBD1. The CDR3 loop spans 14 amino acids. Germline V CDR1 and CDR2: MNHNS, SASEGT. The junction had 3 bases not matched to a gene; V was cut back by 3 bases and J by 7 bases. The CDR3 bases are TGTGCCAGCAGTGACCGGGACAGCAATTCACCCCTCCACTTT. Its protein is CASSDRDSNSPLHF.

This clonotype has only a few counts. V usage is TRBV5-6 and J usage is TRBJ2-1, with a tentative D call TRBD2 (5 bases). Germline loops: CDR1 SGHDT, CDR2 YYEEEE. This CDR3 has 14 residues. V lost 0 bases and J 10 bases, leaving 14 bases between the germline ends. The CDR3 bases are TGTGCCAGCAGCTTGGTTGACCAAACTAGGGAGCAGTTCTTC. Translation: CASSLVDQTREQFF.

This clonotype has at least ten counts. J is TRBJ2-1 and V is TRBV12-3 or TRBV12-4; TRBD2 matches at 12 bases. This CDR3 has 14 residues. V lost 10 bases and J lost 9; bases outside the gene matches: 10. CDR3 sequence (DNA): TGTGCCACCGCCCTAGCGGGGGGGCAGAGTGAGCAGTTCTTC. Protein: CATALAGGQSEQFF.

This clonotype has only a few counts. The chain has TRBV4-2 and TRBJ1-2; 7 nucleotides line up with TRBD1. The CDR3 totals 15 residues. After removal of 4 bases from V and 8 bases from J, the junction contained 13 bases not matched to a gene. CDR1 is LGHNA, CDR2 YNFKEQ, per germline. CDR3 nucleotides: TGTGCCAGCAGCCCAAGACAGGGTACCCCCGGGGGCTACACCTTC. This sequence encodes CASSPRQGTPGGYTF.

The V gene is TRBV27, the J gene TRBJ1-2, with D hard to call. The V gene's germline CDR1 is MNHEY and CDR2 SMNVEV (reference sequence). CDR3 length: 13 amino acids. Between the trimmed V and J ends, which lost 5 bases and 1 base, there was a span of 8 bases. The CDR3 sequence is CASSPRYNYGYTF. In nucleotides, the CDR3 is TGTGCCAGCAGTCCGCGATATAACTATGGCTACACCTTC.

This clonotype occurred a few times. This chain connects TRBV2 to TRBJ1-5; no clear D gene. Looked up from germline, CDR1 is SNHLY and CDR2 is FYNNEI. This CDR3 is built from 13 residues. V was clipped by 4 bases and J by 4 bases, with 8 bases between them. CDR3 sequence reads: CASSVEGNQPQHF. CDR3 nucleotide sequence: TGTGCCAGCAGTGTCGAGGGAAATCAGCCCCAGCATTTT.

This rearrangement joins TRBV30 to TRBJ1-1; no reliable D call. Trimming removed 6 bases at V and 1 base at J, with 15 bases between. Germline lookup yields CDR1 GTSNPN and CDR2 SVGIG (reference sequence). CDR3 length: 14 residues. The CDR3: CACPSTLENTEAFF. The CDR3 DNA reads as TGTGCCTGCCCGTCGACCCTCGAGAACACTGAAGCTTTCTTT. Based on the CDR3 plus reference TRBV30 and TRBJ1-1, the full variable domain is SQTIHQWPATLVQPVGSPLSLECTVEGTSNPNLYWYRQAAGRGLQLLFYSVGIGQISSEVPQNLSASRPQDRQFILSSKKLLLSDSGFYLCACPSTLENTEAFFGQGTRLTVV.

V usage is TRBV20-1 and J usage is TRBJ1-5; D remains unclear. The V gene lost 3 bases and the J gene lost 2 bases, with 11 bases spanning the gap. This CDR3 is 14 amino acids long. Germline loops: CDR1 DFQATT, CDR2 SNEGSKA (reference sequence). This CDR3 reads CSASPDGRNQPQHF. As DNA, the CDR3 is TGCAGTGCTAGTCCGGACGGTCGCAATCAGCCCCAGCATTTT.

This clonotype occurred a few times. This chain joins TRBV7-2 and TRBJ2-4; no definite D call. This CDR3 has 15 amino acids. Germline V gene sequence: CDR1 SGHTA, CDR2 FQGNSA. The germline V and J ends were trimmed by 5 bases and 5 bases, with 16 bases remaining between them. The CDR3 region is CASSRTRDYENIQYF. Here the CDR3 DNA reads TGTGCCAGCAGCCGAACCAGAGATTATGAAAACATTCAGTACTTC.

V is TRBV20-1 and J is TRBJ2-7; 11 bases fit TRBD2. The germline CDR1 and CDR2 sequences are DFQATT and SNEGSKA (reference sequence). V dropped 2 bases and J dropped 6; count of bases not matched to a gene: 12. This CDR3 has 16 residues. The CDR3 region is CSARRVSGGAISEQYF. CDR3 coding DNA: TGCAGTGCTAGACGGGTTAGCGGGGGGGCCATCAGCGAGCAGTACTTC.

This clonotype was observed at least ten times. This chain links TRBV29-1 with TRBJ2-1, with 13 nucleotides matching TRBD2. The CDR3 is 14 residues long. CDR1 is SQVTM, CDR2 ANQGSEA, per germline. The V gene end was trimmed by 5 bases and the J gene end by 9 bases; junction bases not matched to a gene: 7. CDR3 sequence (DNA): TGCAGCGTTAGAACTAGCGGGAGGGCCTCTGAGCAGTTCTTC. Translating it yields CSVRTSGRASEQFF.

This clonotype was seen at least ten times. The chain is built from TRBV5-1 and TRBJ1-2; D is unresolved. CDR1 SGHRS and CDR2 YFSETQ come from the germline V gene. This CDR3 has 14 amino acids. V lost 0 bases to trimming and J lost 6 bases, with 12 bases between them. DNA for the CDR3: TGCGCCAGCAGCTTGGTTTTGGAAGTTGATGGCTACACCTTC. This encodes CASSLVLEVDGYTF.

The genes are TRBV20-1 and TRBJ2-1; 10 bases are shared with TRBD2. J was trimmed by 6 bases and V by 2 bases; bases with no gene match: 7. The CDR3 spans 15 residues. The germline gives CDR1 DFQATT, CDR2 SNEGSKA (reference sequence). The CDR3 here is CSARSTSGKVNEQFF. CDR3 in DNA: TGCAGTGCTAGATCTACTAGCGGGAAGGTCAATGAGCAGTTCTTC.

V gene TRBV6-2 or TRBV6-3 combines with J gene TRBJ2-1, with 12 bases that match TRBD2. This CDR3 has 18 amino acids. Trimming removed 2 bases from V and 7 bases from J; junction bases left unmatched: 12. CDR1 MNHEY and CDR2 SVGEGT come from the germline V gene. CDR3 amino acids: CASSYRGTSGSWGNEQFF. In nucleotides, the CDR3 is TGTGCCAGCAGTTACCGCGGGACTAGCGGGTCCTGGGGGAATGAGCAGTTCTTC.

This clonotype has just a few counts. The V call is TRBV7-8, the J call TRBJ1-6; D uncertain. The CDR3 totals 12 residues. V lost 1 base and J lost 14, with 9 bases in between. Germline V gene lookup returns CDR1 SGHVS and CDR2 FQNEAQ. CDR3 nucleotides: TGTGCCAGCAGCTTAGATGACTGGTCCCTCCACTTT. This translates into CASSLDDWSLHF.

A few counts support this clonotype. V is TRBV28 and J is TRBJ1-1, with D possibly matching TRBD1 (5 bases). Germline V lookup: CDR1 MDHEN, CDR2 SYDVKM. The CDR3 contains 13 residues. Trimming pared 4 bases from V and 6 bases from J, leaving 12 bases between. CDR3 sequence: CASSSDKISEAFF. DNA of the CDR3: TGTGCCAGCAGTTCGGACAAGATCTCTGAAGCTTTCTTT. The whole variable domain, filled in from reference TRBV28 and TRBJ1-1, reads DVKVTQSSRYLVKRTGEKVFLECVQDMDHENMFWYRQDPGLGLRLIYFSYDVKMKEKGDIPEGYSVSREKKERFSLILESASTNQTSMYLCASSSDKISEAFFGQGTRLTVV.

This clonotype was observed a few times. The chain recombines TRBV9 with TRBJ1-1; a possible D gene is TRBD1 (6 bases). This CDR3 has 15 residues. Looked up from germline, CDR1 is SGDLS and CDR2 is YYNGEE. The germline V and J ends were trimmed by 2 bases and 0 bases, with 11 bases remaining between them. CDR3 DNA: TGTGCCAGCAGCGTGGGTGGGACATTGAACACTGAAGCTTTCTTT. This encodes CASSVGGTLNTEAFF.